This T cell receptor (beta chain) was recovered during a study of CD8 T cells in ankylosing spondylitis. Study-wide results and limits: The disease-linked clones had a CD8+ phenotype and low blood frequencies. In ankylosing spondylitis blood, a motif of roughly eight highly homologous TCR beta variants appeared characteristic. Within matched ankylosing spondylitis synovial fluid, disease-linked clones were reportedly significantly enriched. Some of these motif variants have turned up before, in reports on reactive arthritis synovial fluid and blood.

Libraries for TCR beta were made by quantitative 5'-RACE with molecular barcodes. TCRdb re-called the 5' RACE reads through MiXCR, storing one row per CDR3 protein. The table includes 400,000 or so distinct CDR3 sequences, roughly 25% detected once. This clonotype was counted a few times. As yet, its antigen is unknown. The CDR3 runs 13 residues. V gave up 6 bases and J gave up 8 bases, with 16 bases separating them. Germline loops: CDR1 MNHNS, CDR2 SASEGT. The specimen sequenced was blood, either unsorted or a sorted T cell fraction (not recorded which). This chain connects TRBV6-1 to TRBJ1-2; D perhaps matches TRBD1 (6 bases). The TCR sequence derives from a male donor with ankylosing spondylitis. This CDR3 is CASSRTAIMGYTF. As DNA, the CDR3 is TGTGCCAGCAGCCGGACAGCCATAATGGGCTACACCTTC.